This T cell receptor beta chain comes out of a study of PD-1 blockade in classical Hodgkin lymphoma. Sequenced by immunoSEQ multiplex PCR; TCRdb stores in-frame clones only, minus some. The data contain tens of thousands of clones, approximately 86% of them singletons. About this clone itself: Its antigen is not identified.

Study results and caveats: Anyone who began nivolumab under 1 year after ASCT was excluded. Possibly reflecting disease activity or prior therapy, repertoire differences have causes that remain undefined.

Time point indicated: cycle 4 day 1 (C4D1), after 5 to 7 weeks of nivolumab. There was relapse after autologous stem cell transplantation in every patient, and there was variation in brentuximab vedotin exposure. Starting with thawed PBMCs, CD4+ T cells were purified by magnetic negative selection. The source is a human donor with classical Hodgkin lymphoma. This sample comprised CD4+ T cells from blood, obtained before the fourth cycle of nivolumab.

CDR3 protein: CASSLDPTYEQYF. As DNA, the CDR3 is TGCGCCAGCAGCCTTGACCCCACCTACGAGCAGTACTTC. This rearrangement joins TRBV5-1 to TRBJ2-7; D is ambiguous. Germline V CDR1 and CDR2: SGHRS, YFSETQ. V gave up 4 bases and J gave up 2 bases, with 10 bases separating them. This CDR3 contains 13 residues.